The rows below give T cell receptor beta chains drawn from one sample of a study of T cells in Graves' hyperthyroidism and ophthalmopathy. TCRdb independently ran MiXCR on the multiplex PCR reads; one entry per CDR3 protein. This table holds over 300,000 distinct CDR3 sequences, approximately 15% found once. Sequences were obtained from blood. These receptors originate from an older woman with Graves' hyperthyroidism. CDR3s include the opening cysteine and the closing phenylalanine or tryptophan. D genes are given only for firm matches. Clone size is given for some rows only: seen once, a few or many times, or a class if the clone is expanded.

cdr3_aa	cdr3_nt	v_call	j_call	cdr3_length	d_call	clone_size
CASSLWGTSGSDTQYF	TGTGCCAGCAGTTTATGGGGGACTAGCGGTTCGGATACGCAGTATTTT	TRBV28	TRBJ2-3	16	TRBD2	many
CASSLVLAGKGTEAFF	TGTGCCAGCAGCTTAGTCTTGGCGGGGAAGGGCACTGAAGCTTTCTTT	TRBV7-9	TRBJ1-1	16	-	many
CASSPAGRYGYTF	TGTGCCAGCAGCCCTGCGGGGCGGTATGGCTACACCTTC	TRBV7-9	TRBJ1-2	13	-	many
CASSQGRRGGLNTEAFF	TGCGCCAGCAGCCAAGGTCGTAGGGGGGGACTAAACACTGAAGCTTTCTTT	TRBV4-1	TRBJ1-1	17	-	-
CASRGQGFTEVFF	TGTGCCAGCAGGGGACAGGGCTTCACTGAAGTTTTCTTT	TRBV25-1	TRBJ1-1	13	TRBD1	-
CAWTTGTVSEQYF	TGTGCCTGGACGACAGGGACGGTTAGCGAGCAGTACTTC	TRBV30	TRBJ2-7	13	TRBD1	-
CASSIRGNSYNSPLHF	TGTGCCAGTAGTATAAGGGGGAACTCCTATAATTCACCCCTCCACTTT	TRBV19	TRBJ1-6	16	-	few
CASSIIGEGAASGANVLTF	TGTGCCAGTAGTATAATAGGGGAGGGGGCCGCATCTGGGGCCAACGTCCTGACTTTC	TRBV19	TRBJ2-6	19	-	-
CASSEVGHLNQPQHF	TGTGCCAGCAGTGAAGTGGGACACCTCAATCAGCCCCAGCATTTT	TRBV6-1	TRBJ1-5	15	-	many
CASSGDLGNTGELFF	TGTGCCAGCAGTGGGGATCTAGGGAACACCGGGGAGCTGTTTTTT	TRBV12-3/TRBV12-4	TRBJ2-2	15	-	many